This record covers a single T cell receptor (beta chain). This sample was included in a study of yellow fever vaccine responses in identical twins. CDR1 and CDR2 from the germline V gene are SNHLY and FYNNEI. The V and J ends lost 3 bases and 3 bases respectively, with 12 bases between them. CDR3 size: 14 residues. TCRdb reprocessed the RT-PCR reads with MiXCR, giving one entry per CDR3 protein. Here the sample spans around 2,600 distinct CDR3 sequences, approximately 86% being singletons. The genes are TRBV2 and TRBJ2-7; perhaps TRBD1 as D (5 bases). This material consisted of T cells from blood (PBMCs), unsorted or a sorted subset (not recorded which), taken before or after yellow fever vaccination (not recorded which). The clonotype originates from a woman aged 18-35 years who received the yellow fever vaccine. The CDR3 region has the DNA TGTGCCAGCAGTGATGAGACAGATGACTACGAGCAGTACTTC. It encodes CASSDETDDYEQYF.